Below are 4 T cell receptor beta chains sequenced from a single sample in a study of cytomegalovirus exposure and HLA in healthy donors. Assay: immunoSEQ multiplex PCR; the TCRdb copy retains only in-frame clones and omits some. Among roughly 150,000 clones, 91% were seen once, and the ten largest hold about 0.7%. Sequencing input: PBMCs. The receptor set was obtained from a man aged 18 to 35 in good health and CMV-seronegative.

V gene TRBV5-5 combines with J gene TRBJ2-7, with D possibly being TRBD2 (6 bases). Trimming cost V 4 bases and J 0 bases, with 11 bases left between them. CDR1 is SGHKS and CDR2 is YYEKEE in the germline V gene (reference sequence). The CDR3 contains 14 residues. The DNA of the CDR3 is TGTGCCAGCAGCCCCAGGGACTCCTCCTACGAGCAGTACTTC. Amino acid sequence: CASSPRDSSYEQYF. The entire variable domain, with the rest obtained from reference TRBV5-5 and TRBJ2-7, is as follows: DAGVTQSPTHLIKTRGQQVTLRCSPISGHKSVSWYQQVLGQGPQFIFQYYEKEERGRGNFPDRFSARQFPNYSSELNVNALLLGDSALYLCASSPRDSSYEQYFGPGTRLTVT.

The chain uses TRBV4-1 and TRBJ2-5; a possible D gene is TRBD1 (7 bases). Trimming removed 0 bases at V and 5 bases at J, with 19 bases between. The V gene's germline CDR1 is MGHRA and CDR2 YSYEKL. The CDR3 runs 17 residues. CDR3 nucleotides: TGCGCCAGCAGCCAAGATCCAGGGGGGCCTCGGTCGGAGACCCAGTACTTC. Translated: CASSQDPGGPRSETQYF.

V gene TRBV9 combines with J gene TRBJ1-1, with D perhaps matching TRBD1 (5 bases). Trimming left V 0 bases short and J 5 bases short, with 14 bases between. Germline CDR1 and CDR2: SGDLS and YYNGEE. The CDR3 is 15 residues long. As DNA, the CDR3 is TGTGCCAGCAGCGTAGGTAAGGGGTTGAGGACTGAAGCTTTCTTT. Amino acids: CASSVGKGLRTEAFF.

This clone showed up many times. The genes are TRBV14 and TRBJ2-7; TRBD2 matches 8 bases. The trim removed 3 bases at V and 3 bases at J, leaving 1 base unmatched. The germline gives CDR1 SGHDN, CDR2 FVKESK. This CDR3 has 13 amino acids. For the CDR3, the DNA is TGTGCCAGCAGCCACAGCGGGAGCTACGAGCAGTACGTC. It yields the protein CASSHSGSYEQYV.